This T cell receptor beta chain was captured by sequencing in a study of T cell repertoires in cytomegalovirus infection. Study overall: As its CMV epitopes, the study selected recently identified HLA-C-restricted and well-studied HLA-B-restricted targets. Public TCR beta signatures indicated both CMV infection and matching HLA type.

Study-wide findings and caveats: There were HLA-C-restricted CMV-specific TCR beta clonotypes dominating the ex vivo response.

As to this clonotype: What it recognizes is unknown.

TCRdb reanalysed the reads using MiXCR and keeps one entry per CDR3 protein. The sample has some 800,000 distinct CDR3 sequences, roughly 28% seen once. This sequence was found in a human donor in good health (CMV status not recorded). Some clones in this sample may be carry-over from other donors' samples. Sequences were derived from cultured CD8+ T cells from PBMCs, sampled from culture after CMV antigen stimulation.

The chain's CDR3 is CASRGQGDNYGYTF. Written as DNA, the CDR3 is TGTGCCAGCAGGGGACAGGGGGATAACTATGGCTACACCTTC. The gene calls are TRBV2 and TRBJ1-2, with 11 bases that match TRBD1. Per the germline V gene, CDR1 is SNHLY and CDR2 is FYNNEI. V shed 6 bases, J shed 1 base, and the junction held 1 base outside the gene matches. The CDR3 has 14 amino acids.